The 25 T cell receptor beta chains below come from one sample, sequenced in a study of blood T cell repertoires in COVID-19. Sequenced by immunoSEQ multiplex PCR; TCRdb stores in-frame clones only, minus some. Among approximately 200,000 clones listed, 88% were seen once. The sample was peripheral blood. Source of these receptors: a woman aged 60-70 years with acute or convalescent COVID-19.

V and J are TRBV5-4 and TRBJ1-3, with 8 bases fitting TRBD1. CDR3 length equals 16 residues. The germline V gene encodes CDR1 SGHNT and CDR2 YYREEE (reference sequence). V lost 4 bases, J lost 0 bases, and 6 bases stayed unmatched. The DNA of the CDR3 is TGTGCCAGCAGCGGACAGGGTTCCAGCTCTGGAAACACCATATATTTT. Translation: CASSGQGSSSGNTIYF.

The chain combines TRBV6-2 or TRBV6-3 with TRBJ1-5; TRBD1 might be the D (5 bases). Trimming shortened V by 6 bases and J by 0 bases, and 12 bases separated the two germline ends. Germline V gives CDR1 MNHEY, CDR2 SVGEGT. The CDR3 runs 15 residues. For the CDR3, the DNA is TGTGCCAGCAGCTTCGACAGCCTTAGCAATCAGCCCCAGCATTTT. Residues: CASSFDSLSNQPQHF.

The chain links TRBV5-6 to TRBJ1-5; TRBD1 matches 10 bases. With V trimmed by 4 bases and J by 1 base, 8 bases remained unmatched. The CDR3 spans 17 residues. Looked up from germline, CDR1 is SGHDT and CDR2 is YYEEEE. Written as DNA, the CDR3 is TGTGCCAGCAGCCCCTCCTGGGGACAGGGGAGCAATCAGCCCCAGCATTTT. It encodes CASSPSWGQGSNQPQHF.

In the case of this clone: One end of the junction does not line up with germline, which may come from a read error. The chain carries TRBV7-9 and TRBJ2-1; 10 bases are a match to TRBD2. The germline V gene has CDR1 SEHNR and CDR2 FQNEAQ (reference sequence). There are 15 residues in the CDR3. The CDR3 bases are TGTGCCAGCAGCCCAGCGGGGGGGTCCTTCAATGAGCAGTTCTTC. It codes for CASSPAGGSFNEQFF.

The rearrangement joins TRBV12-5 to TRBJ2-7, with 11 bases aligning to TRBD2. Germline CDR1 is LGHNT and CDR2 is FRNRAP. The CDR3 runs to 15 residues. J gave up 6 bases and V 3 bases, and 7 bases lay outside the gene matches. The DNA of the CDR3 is TGTGCTAGTGGTTTACCTCTAGCGGGGGGAGGCGAGCAGTACTTC. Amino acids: CASGLPLAGGGEQYF.

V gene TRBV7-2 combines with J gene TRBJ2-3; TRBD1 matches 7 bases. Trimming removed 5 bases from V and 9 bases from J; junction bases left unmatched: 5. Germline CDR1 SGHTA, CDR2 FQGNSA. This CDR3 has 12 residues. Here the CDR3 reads CASSPTGWTQYF. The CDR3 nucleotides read TGTGCCAGCAGCCCGACAGGGTGGACGCAGTATTTT. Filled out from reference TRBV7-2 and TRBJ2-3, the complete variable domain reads GAGVSQSPSNKVTEKGKDVELRCDPISGHTALYWYRQSLGQGLEFLIYFQGNSAPDKSGLPSDRFSAERTGGSVSTLTIQRTQQEDSAVYLCASSPTGWTQYFGPGTRLTVL.

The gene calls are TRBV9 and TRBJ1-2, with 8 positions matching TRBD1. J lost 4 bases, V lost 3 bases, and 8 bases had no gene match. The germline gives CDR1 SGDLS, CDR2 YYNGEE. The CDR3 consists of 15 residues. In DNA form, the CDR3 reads TGTGCCAGCAGCGGGGGAAGGGGACAGGCCTATGGCTACACCTTC. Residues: CASSGGRGQAYGYTF.

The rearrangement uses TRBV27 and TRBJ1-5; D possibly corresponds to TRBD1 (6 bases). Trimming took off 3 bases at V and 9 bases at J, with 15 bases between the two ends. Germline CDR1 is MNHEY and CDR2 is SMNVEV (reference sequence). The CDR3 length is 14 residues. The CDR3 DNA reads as TGTGCCAGCAGTTTCCAAGGGGGACAAGGGCCCCAGCATTTT. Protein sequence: CASSFQGGQGPQHF.

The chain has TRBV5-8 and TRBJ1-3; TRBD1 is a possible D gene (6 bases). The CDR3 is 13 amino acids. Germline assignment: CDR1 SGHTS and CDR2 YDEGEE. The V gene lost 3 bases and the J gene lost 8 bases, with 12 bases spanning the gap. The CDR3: CASSSRGFDTIYF. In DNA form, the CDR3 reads TGTGCCAGCAGCTCCAGGGGCTTTGACACCATATATTTT.

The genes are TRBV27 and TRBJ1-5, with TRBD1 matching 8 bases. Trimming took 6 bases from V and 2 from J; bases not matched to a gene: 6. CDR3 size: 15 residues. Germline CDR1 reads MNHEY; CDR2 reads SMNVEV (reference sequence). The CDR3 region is CASSEDRVGNQPQHF. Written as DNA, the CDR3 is TGTGCCAGCAGCGAGGACAGGGTAGGCAATCAGCCCCAGCATTTT.

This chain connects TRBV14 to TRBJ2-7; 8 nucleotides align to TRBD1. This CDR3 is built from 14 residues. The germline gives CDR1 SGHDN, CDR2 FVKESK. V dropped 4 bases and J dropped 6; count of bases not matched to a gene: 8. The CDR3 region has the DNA TGTGCCAGCAGCCCTTACCAACAGGGGGGCGAGCAGTACTTC. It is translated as CASSPYQQGGEQYF. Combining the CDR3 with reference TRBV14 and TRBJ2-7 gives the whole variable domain EAGVTQFPSHSVIEKGQTVTLRCDPISGHDNLYWYRRVMGKEIKFLLHFVKESKQDESGMPNNRFLAERTGGTYSTLKVQPAELEDSGVYFCASSPYQQGGEQYFGPGTRLTVT.

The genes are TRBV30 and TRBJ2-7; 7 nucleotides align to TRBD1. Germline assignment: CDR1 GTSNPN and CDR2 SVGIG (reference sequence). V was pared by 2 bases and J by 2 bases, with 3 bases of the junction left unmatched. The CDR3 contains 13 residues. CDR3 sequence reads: CAWSKGQTYEQYF. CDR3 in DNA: TGTGCCTGGAGTAAGGGACAGACCTACGAGCAGTACTTC.

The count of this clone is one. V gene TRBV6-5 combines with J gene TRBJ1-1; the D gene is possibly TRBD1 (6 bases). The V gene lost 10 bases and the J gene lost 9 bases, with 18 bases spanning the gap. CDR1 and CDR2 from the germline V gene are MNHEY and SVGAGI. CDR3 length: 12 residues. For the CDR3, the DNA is TGTGCCACCAATTCCTTACAGGGACAAGCTTTCTTT. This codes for CATNSLQGQAFF.

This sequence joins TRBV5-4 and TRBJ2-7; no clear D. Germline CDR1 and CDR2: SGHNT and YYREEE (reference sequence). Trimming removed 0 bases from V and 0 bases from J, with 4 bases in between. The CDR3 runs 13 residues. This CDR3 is CASSLGSSYEQYF. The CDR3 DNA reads TGTGCCAGCAGCTTGGGGAGCTCCTACGAGCAGTACTTC.

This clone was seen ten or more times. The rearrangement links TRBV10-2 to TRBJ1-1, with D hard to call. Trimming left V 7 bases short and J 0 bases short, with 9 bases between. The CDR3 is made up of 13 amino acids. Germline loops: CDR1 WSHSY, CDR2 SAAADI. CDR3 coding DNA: TGCGCCAGCAAGAGAGGTATGAACACTGAAGCTTTCTTT. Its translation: CASKRGMNTEAFF.

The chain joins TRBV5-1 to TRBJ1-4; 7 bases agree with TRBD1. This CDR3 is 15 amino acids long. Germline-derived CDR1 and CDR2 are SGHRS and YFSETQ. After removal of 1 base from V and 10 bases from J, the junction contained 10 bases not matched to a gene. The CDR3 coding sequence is TGCGCCAGCAGCTTGCTGGAGGGACAGTCGAGAAAACTGTTTTTT. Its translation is CASSLLEGQSRKLFF.

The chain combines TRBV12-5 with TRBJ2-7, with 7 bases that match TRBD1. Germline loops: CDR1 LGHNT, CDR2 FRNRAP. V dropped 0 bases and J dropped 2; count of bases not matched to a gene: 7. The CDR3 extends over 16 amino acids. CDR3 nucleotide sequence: TGTGCTAGTGGTTTGGTCTTAGGACAGGTTCCCTACGAGCAGTACTTC. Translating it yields CASGLVLGQVPYEQYF. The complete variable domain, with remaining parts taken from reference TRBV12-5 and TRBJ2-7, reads DARVTQTPRHKVTEMGQEVTMRCQPILGHNTVFWYRQTMMQGLELLAYFRNRAPLDDSGMPKDRFSAEMPDATLATLKIQPSEPRDSAVYFCASGLVLGQVPYEQYFGPGTRLTVT.

The CDR3 here is CASSLATGEFPDTQYF. DNA for the CDR3: TGTGCCAGCAGCTTGGCCACGGGAGAATTCCCAGATACGCAGTATTTT. The chain employs TRBV5-4 and TRBJ2-3; maybe TRBD2 (6 bases). The length of the CDR3 is 16 residues. V was cut by 0 bases and J by 4 bases, with 15 bases left in between. Per the germline V gene, CDR1 is SGHNT and CDR2 is YYREEE (reference sequence).

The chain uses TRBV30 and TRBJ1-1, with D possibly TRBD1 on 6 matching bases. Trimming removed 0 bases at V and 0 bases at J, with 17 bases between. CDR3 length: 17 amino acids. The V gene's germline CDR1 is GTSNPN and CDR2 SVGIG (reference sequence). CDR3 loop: CAWSVKRGTSLNTEAFF. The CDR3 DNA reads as TGTGCCTGGAGTGTAAAGAGGGGGACCTCTCTGAACACTGAAGCTTTCTTT.

The CDR3 region is CASSTTGGRNQPQHF. The CDR3 DNA reads as TGTGCCAGCTCTACGACAGGGGGACGCAATCAGCCCCAGCATTTT. The V gene is TRBV18, the J gene TRBJ1-5; 9 bases align to TRBD1. V was clipped by 6 bases and J by 2 bases; unmatched bases: 5. CDR1 and CDR2 from the germline V gene are KGHSH and LQKENI. The CDR3 loop spans 15 amino acids.

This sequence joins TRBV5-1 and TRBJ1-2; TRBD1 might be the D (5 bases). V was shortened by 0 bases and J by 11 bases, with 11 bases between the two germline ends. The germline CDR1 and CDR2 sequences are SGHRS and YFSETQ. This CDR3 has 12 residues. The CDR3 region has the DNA TGCGCCAGCAGCTTGGAGGCAGGGAGGTACACCTTC. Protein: CASSLEAGRYTF. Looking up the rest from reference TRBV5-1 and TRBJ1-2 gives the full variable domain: KAGVTQTPRYLIKTRGQQVTLSCSPISGHRSVSWYQQTPGQGLQFLFEYFSETQRNKGNFPGRFSGRQFSNSRSEMNVSTLELGDSALYLCASSLEAGRYTFGSGTRLTVV.

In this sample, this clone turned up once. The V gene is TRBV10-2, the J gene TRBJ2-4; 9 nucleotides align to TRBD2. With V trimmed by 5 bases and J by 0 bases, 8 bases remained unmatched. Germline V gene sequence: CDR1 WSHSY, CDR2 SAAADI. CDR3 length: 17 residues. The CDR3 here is CASSLPTSGLAKNIQYF. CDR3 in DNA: TGCGCCAGCAGTCTTCCCACTAGCGGGTTAGCCAAAAACATTCAGTACTTC.

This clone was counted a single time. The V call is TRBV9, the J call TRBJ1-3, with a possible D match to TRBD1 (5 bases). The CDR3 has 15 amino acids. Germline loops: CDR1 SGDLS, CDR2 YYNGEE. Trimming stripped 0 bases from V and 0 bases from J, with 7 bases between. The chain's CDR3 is CASSVVGGSGNTIYF. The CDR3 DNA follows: TGTGCCAGCAGCGTAGTGGGGGGCTCTGGAAACACCATATATTTT.

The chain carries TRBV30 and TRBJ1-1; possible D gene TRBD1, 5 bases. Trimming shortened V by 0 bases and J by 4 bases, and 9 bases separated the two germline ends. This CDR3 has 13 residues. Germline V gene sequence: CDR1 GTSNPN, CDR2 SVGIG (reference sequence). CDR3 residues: CAWSVSQGTEAFF. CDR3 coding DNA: TGTGCCTGGAGTGTTTCCCAGGGCACTGAAGCTTTCTTT.

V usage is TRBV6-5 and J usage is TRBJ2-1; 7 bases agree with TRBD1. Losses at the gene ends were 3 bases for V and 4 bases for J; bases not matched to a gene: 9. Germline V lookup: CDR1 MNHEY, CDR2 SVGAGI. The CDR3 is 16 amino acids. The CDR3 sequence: CASSYAIGTAYNEQFF. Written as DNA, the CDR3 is TGTGCCAGCAGTTATGCCATCGGGACAGCTTACAATGAGCAGTTCTTC.